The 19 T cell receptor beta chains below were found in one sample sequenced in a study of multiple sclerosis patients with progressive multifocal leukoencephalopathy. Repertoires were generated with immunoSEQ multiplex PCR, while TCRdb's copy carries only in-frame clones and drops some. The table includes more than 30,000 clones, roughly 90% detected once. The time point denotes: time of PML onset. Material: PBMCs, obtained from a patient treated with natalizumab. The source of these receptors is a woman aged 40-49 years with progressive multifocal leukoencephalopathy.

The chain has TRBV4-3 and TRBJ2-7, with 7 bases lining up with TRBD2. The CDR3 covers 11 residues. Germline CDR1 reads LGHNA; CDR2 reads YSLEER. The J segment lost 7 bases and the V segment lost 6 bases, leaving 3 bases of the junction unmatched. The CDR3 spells CASRYGGEQYF. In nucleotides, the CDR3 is TGCGCCAGCAGATACGGGGGGGAGCAGTACTTC.

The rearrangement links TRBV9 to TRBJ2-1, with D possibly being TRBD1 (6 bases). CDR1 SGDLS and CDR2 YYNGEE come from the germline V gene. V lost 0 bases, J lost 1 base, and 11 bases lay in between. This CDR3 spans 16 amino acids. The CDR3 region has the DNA TGTGCCAGCAGCGTAGGTGGGGGCCAATCCTACAATGAGCAGTTCTTC. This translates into CASSVGGGQSYNEQFF.

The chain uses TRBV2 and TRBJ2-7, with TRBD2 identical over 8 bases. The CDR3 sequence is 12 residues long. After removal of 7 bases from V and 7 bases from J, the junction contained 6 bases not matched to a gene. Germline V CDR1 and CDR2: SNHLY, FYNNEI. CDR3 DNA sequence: TGTGCCAGCATCGGGGGGGTCCTAGAGCAGTACTTC. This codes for CASIGGVLEQYF.

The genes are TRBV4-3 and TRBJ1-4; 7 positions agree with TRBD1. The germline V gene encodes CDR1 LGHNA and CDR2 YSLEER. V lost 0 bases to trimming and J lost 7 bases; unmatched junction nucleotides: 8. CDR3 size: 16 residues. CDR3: CASSQDLLGGFEKLFF. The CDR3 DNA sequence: TGCGCCAGCAGCCAAGATCTCCTAGGGGGCTTTGAAAAACTGTTTTTT.

This chain's CDR3 is CASSQEDSGGREQYF. CDR3 in DNA: TGCGCCAGCAGCCAAGAGGATAGCGGGGGGCGGGAGCAGTACTTC. The chain recombines TRBV4-3 with TRBJ2-7; 10 bases map to TRBD2. V lost 0 bases and J lost 7; bases outside the gene matches: 6. Germline CDR1 LGHNA, CDR2 YSLEER. The CDR3 is 15 amino acids.

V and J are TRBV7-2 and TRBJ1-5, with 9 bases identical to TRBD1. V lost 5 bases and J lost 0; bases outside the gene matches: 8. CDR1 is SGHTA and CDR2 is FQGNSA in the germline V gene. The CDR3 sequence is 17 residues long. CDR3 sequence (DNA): TGTGCCAGCAGCCCTACCGGGACAGGGCATAGCAATCAGCCCCAGCATTTT. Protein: CASSPTGTGHSNQPQHF.

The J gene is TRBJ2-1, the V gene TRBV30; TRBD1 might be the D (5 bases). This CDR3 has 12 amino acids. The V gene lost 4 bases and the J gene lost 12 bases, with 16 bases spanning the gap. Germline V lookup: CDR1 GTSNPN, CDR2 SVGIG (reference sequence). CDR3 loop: CAWKPAGWGQFF. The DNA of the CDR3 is TGTGCCTGGAAACCCGCAGGGTGGGGGCAGTTCTTC.

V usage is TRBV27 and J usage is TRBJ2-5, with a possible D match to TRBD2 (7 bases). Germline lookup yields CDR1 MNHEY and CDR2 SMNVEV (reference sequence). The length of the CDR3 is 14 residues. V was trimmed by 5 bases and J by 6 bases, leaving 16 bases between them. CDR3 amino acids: CASSGGRREKTQYF. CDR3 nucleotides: TGTGCCAGCAGTGGGGGCAGGCGGGAGAAGACCCAGTACTTC.

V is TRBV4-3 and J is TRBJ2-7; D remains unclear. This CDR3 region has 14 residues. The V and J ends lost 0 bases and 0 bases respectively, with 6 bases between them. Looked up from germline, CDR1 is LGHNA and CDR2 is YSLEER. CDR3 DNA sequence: TGCGCCAGCAGCCAAGAGGACGGCTCCTACGAGCAGTACTTC. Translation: CASSQEDGSYEQYF.

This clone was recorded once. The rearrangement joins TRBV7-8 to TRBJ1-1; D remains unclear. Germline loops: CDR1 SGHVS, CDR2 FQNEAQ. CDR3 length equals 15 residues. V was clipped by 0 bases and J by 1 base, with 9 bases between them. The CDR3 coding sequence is TGTGCCAGCAGCTTAGCGACCCTGAAGAACACTGAAGCTTTCTTT. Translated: CASSLATLKNTEAFF.

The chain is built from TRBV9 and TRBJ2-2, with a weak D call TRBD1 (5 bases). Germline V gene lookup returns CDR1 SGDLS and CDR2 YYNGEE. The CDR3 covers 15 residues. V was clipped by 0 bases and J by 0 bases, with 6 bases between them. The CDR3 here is CASSVETANTGELFF. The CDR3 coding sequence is TGTGCCAGCAGCGTAGAGACAGCGAACACCGGGGAGCTGTTTTTT. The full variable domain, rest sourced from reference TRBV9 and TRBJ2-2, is DSGVTQTPKHLITATGQRVTLRCSPRSGDLSVYWYQQSLDQGLQFLIQYYNGEERAKGNILERFSAQQFPDLHSELNLSSLELGDSALYFCASSVETANTGELFFGEGSRLTVL.

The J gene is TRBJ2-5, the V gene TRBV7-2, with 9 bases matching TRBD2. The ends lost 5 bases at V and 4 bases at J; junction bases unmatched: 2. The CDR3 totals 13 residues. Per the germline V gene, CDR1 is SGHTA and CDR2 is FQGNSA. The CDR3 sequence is CASSPTSGETQYF. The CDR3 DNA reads TGTGCCAGCAGCCCGACTAGCGGAGAGACCCAGTACTTC.

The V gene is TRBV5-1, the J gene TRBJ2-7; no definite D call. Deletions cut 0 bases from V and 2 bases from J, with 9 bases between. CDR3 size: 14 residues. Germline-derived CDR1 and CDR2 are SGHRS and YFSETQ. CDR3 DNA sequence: TGCGCCAGCAGCTTGGGTTCCGGGCCCTACGAGCAGTACTTC. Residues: CASSLGSGPYEQYF.

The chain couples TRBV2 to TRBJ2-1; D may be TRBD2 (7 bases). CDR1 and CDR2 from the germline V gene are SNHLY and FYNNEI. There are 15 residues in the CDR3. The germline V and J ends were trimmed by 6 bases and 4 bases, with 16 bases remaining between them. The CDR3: CASRTGLAAYNEQFF. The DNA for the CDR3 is TGTGCCAGCAGGACAGGCCTAGCGGCGTACAATGAGCAGTTCTTC.

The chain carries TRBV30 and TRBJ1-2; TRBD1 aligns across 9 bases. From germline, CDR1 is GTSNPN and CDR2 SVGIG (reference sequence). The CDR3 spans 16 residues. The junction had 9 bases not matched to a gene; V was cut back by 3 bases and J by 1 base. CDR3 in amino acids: CAWSLQDRGFNYGYTF. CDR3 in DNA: TGTGCCTGGAGCCTACAAGACAGGGGGTTTAACTATGGCTACACCTTC.

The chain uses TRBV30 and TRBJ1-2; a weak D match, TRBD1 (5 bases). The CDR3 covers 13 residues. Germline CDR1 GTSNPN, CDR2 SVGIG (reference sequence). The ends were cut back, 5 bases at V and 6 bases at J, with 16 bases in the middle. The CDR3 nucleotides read TGTGCCTGGGGACCTCTGGGGGTGGATGGCTACACCTTC. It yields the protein CAWGPLGVDGYTF.

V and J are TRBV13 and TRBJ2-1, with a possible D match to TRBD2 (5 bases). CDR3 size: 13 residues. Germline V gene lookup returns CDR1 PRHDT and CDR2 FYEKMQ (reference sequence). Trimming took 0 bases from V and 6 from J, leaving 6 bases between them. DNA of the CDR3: TGTGCCAGCAGCTTAGGGCGGGCCAATGAGCAGTTCTTC. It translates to CASSLGRANEQFF.

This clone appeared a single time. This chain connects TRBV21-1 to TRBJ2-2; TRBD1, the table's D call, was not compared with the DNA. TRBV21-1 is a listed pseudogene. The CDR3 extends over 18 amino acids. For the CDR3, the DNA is TGTGCCAGCAGCAAAGGACAGGGGGCTCGCGGGAACACCGGGGAGCTGTTTTTT. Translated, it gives CASSKGQGARGNTGELFF.

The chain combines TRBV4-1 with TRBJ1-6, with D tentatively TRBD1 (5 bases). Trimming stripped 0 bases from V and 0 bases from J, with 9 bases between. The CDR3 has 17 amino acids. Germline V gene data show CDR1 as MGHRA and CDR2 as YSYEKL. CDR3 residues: CASSQDEGPSYNSPLHF. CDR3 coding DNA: TGCGCCAGCAGCCAAGACGAGGGGCCCTCCTATAATTCACCCCTCCACTTT.